The entry below describes one T cell receptor beta chain. The antigen is undetermined. The entry originates in a study of beta chain features in type 1 diabetes. Study information: Patient and healthy donor groups were alike in age, gender and cell yields. Notes on the study in general: In all four CD4+ subsets, TCRB CDR3 length was significantly, moderately reduced in type 1 diabetes. Compared with healthy donors, patients appeared to share more similar naive, central memory and regulatory TCRB repertoires.

The CDR3 runs 15 residues. CDR1 KGHSH and CDR2 LQKENI come from the germline V gene. V was trimmed by 3 bases and J by 2 bases, leaving 8 bases between them. Expressed TCRB transcripts got sequenced, as all isolated RNA was reverse transcribed. Data came from immunoSEQ multiplex PCR; TCRdb stores just in-frame clones and leaves some out. Among some 360,000 clones, 20% were seen once, and the ten largest hold 0.044%. The clonotype comes from a woman aged 18-29 years in good health. This sequence joins TRBV18 and TRBJ2-6; maybe TRBD1 (7 bases). Sequenced: naive CD4+ T cells from blood. CDR3 in DNA: TGTGCCAGCTCACCCAGGGGGGCTGGGGCCAACGTCCTGACTTTC. This encodes CASSPRGAGANVLTF.